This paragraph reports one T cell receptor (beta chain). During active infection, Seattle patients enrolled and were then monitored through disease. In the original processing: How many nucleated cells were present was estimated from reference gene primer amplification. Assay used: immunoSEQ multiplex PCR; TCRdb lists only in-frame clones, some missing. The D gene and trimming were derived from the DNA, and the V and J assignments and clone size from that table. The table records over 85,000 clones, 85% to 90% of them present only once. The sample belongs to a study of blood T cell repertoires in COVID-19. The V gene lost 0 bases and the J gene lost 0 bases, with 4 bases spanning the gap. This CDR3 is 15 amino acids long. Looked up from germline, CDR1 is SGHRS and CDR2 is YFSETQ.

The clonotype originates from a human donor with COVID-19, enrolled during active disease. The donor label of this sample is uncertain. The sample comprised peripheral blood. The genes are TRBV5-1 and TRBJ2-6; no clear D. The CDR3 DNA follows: TGCGCCAGCAGCTTGGCCAACTCTGGGGCCAACGTCCTGACTTTC. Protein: CASSLANSGANVLTF.